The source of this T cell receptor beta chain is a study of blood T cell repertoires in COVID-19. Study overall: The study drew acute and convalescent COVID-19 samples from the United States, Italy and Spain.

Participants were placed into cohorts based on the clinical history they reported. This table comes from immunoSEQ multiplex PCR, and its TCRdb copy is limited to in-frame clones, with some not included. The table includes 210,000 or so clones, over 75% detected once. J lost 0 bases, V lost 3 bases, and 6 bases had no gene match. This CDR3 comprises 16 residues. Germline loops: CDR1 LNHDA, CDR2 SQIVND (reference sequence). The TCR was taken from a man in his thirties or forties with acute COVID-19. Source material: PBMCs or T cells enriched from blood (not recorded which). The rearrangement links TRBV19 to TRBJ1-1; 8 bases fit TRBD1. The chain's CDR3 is CASSMRTGLMNTEAFF. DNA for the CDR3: TGTGCCAGTAGTATGAGGACAGGGCTAATGAACACTGAAGCTTTCTTT.